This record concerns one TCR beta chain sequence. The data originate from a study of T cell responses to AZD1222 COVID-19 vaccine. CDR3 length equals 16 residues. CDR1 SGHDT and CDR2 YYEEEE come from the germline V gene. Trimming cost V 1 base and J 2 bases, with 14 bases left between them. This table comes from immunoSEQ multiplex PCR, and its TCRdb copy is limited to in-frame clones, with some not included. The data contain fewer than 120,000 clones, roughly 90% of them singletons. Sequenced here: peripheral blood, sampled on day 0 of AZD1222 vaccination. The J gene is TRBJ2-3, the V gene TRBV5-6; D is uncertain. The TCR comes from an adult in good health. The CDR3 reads CASSLLRTGSTDTQYF. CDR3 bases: TGTGCCAGCAGCTTGCTCAGGACGGGCTCCACAGATACGCAGTATTTT.